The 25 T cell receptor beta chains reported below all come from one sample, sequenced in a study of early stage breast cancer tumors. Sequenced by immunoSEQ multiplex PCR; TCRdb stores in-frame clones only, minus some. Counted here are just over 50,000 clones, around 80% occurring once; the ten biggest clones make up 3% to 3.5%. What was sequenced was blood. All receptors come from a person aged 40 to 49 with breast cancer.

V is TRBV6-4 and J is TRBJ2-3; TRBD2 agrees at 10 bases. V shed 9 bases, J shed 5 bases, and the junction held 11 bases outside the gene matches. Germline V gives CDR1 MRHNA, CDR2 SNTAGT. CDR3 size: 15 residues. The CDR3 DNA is TGTGCCAGAAGGGGGCTAGCGGGAGCGGGAGATACGCAGTATTTT. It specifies CARRGLAGAGDTQYF.

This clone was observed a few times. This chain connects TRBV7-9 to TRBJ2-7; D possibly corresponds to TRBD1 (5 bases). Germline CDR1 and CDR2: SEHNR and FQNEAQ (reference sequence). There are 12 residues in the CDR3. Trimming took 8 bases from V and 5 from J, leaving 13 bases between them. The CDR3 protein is CASARDSDEQYF. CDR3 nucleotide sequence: TGTGCCAGCGCCAGGGATTCTGACGAGCAGTACTTC.

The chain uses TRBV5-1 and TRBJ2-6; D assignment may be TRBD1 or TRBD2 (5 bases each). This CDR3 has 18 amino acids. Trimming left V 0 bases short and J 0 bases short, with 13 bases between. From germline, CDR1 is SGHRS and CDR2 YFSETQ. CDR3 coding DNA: TGCGCCAGCAGCTTGGCGGGACGCATAACCTCTGGGGCCAACGTCCTGACTTTC. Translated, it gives CASSLAGRITSGANVLTF.

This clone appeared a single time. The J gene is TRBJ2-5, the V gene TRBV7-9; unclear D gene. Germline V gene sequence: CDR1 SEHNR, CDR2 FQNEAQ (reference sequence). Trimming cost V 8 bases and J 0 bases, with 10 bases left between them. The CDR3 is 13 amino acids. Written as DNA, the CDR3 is TGTGCCAGCCTGGGTGGCGACCAAGAGACCCAGTACTTC. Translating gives CASLGGDQETQYF. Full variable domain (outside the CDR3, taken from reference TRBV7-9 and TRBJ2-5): DTGVSQNPRHKITKRGQNVTFRCDPISEHNRLYWYRQTLGQGPEFLTYFQNEAQLEKSRLLSDRFSAERPKGSFSTLEIQRTEQGDSAMYLCASLGGDQETQYFGPGTRLLVL.

The CDR3, as DNA: TGCGCCAGCAGCTCCGGGACAACAAAGAACATTCAGTACTTC. This encodes CASSSGTTKNIQYF. This chain uses TRBV10-2 with TRBJ2-4; a weak D match, TRBD1 (6 bases). The V end lost 6 bases, the J end lost 7 bases, and 16 bases lay between the germline ends. The CDR3 runs 14 residues. The germline V gene encodes CDR1 WSHSY and CDR2 SAAADI.

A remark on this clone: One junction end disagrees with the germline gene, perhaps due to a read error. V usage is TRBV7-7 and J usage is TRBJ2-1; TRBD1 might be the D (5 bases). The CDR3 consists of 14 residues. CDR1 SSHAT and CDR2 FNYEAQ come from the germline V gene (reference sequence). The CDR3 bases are TGTGCTAGCAGCCCGCGCAGGGAAGGCAATGAGCAGTTCTTC. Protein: CASSPRREGNEQFF.

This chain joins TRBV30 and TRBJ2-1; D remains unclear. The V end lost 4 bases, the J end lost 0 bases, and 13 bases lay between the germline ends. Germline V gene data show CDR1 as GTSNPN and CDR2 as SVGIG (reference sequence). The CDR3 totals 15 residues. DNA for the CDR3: TGTGCCTGGATCACCGGGCCGGGCTCCTACAATGAGCAGTTCTTC. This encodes CAWITGPGSYNEQFF.

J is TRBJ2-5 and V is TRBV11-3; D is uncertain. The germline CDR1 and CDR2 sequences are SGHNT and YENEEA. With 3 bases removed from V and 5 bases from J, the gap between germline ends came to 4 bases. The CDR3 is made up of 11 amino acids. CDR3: CASSFGETQYF. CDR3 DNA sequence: TGTGCCAGCAGCTTCGGGGAGACCCAGTACTTC. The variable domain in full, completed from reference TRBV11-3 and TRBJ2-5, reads EAGVVQSPRYKIIEKKQPVAFWCNPISGHNTLYWYLQNLGQGPELLIRYENEEAVDDSQLPKDRFSAERLKGVDSTLKIQPAELGDSAVYLCASSFGETQYFGPGTRLLVL.

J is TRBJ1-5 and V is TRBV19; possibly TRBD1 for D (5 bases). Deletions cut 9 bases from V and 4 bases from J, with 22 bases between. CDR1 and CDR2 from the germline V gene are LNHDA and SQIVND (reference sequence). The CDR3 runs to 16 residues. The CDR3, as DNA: TGTGCCAGCATGCTTCAGGGCGGTTTGCTTAATCAGCCCCAGCATTTT. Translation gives CASMLQGGLLNQPQHF.

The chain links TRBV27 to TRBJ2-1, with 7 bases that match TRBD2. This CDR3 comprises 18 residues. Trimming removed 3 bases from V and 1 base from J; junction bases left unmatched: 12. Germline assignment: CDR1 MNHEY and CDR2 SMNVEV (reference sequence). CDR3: CASSLYGAGRASYNEQFF. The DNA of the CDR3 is TGTGCCAGCAGTTTGTACGGAGCGGGGAGGGCTTCCTACAATGAGCAGTTCTTC.

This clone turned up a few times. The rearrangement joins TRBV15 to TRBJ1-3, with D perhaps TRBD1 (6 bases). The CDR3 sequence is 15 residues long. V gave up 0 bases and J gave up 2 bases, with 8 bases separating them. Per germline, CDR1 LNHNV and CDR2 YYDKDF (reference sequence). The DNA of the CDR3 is TGTGCCACCAGCAGAGATGGGGGCCCTGGAAACACCATATATTTT. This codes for CATSRDGGPGNTIYF.

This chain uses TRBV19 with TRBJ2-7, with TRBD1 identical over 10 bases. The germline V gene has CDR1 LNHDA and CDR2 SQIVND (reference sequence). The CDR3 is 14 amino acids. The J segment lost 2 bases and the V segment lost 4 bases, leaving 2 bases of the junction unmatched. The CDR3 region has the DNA TGTGCCAGTAGTACCGGGACAGGGGCCTACGAGCAGTACTTC. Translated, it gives CASSTGTGAYEQYF.

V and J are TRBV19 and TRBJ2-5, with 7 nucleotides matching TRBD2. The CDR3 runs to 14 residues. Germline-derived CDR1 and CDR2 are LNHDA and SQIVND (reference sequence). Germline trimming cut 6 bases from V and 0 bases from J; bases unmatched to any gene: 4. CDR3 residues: CASSNGGNQETQYF. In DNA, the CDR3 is TGTGCCAGTAGCAACGGGGGGAACCAAGAGACCCAGTACTTC.

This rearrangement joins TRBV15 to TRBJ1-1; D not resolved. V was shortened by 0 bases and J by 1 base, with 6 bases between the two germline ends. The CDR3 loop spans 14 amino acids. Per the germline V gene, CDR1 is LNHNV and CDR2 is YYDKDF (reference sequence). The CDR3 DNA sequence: TGTGCCACCAGCAGAGAAGTAGCGAACACTGAAGCTTTCTTT. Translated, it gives CATSREVANTEAFF.

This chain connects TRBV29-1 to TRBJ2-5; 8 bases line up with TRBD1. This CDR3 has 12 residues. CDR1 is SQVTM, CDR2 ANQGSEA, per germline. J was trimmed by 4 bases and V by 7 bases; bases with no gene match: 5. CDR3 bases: TGCAGCGCCAGGGGGCTTGGAGAGACCCAGTACTTC. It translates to CSARGLGETQYF.

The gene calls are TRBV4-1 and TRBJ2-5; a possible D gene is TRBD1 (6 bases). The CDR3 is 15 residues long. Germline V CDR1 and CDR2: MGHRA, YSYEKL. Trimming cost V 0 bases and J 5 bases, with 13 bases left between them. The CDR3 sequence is CASSQEPPGAETQYF. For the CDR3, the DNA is TGCGCCAGCAGCCAAGAACCCCCAGGGGCGGAGACCCAGTACTTC.

The CDR3 bases are TGTGCCATCAGTGAGTTGGGGCAGGGAGGCACTGAAGCTTTCTTT. This encodes CAISELGQGGTEAFF. The rearrangement links TRBV10-3 to TRBJ1-1; perhaps TRBD1 as D (5 bases). In germline, CDR1 is ENHRY, CDR2 SYGVKD. The CDR3 covers 15 residues. V was cut by 1 base and J by 4 bases, with 13 bases left in between.

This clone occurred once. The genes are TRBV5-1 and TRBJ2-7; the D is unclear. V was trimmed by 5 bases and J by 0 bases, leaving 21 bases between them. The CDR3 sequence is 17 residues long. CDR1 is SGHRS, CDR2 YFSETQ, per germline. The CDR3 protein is CASSESPPGSGSYEQYF. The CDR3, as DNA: TGCGCCAGCAGTGAAAGTCCTCCCGGGTCCGGCTCCTACGAGCAGTACTTC.

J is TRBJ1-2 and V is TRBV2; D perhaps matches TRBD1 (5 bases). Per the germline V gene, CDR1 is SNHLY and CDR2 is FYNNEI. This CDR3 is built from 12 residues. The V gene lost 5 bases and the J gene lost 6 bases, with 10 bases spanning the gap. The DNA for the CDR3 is TGTGCCAGCAGTTGGACAACCCATGGCTACACCTTC. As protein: CASSWTTHGYTF.

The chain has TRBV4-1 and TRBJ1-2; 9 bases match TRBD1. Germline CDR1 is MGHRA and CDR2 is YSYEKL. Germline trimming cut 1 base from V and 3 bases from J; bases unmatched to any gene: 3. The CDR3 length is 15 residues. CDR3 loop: CASSQGGQGYYGYTF. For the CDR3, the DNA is TGCGCCAGCAGCCAAGGGGGACAGGGCTACTATGGCTACACCTTC.

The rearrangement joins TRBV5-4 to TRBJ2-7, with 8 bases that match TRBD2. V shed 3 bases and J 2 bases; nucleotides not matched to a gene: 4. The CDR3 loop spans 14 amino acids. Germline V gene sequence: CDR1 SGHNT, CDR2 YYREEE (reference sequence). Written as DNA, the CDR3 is TGTGCCAGCAGCTGGGACGGGAGGGCCTACGAGCAGTACTTC. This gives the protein CASSWDGRAYEQYF.

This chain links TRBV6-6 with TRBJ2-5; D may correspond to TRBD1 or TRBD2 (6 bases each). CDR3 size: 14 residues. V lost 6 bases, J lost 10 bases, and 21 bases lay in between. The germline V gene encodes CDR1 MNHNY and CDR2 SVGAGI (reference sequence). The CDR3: CASSRGAAEGDQYF. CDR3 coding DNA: TGTGCCAGCAGCCGCGGGGCAGCGGAGGGGGACCAGTACTTC.

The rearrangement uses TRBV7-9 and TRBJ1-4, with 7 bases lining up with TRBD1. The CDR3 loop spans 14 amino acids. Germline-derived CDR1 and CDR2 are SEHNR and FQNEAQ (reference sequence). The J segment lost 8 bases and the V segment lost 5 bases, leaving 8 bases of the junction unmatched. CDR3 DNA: TGTGCCAGCAGCGAGGGGGCTTCGGGAGAAAAACTGTTTTTT. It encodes CASSEGASGEKLFF.

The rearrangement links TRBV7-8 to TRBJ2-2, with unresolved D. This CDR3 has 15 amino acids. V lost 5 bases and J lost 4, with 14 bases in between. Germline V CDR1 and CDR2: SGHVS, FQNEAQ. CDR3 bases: TGTGCCAGCAGCGCGGCCCCGGAGCCCACCGGGGAGCTGTTTTTT. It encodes CASSAAPEPTGELFF.

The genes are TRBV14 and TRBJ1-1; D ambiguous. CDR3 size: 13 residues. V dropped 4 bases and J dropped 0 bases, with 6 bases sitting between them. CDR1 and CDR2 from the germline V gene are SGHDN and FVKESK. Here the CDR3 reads CASSPWMNTEAFF. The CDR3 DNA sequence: TGTGCCAGCAGCCCTTGGATGAACACTGAAGCTTTCTTT.